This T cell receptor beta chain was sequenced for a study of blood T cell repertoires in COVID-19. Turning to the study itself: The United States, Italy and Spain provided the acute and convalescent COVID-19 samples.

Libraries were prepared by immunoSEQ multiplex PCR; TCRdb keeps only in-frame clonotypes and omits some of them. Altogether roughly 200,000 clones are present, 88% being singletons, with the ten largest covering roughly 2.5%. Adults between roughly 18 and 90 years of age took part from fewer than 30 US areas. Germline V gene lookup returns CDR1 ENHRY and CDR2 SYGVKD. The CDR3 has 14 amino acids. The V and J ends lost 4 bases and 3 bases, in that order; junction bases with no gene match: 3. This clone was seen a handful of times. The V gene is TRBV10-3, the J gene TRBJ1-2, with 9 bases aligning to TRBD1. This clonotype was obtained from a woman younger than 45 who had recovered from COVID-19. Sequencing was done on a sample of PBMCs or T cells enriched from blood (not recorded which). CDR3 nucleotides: TGTGCCATCAGTGCTCGGGACAGGGACTATGGCTACACCTTC. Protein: CAISARDRDYGYTF.